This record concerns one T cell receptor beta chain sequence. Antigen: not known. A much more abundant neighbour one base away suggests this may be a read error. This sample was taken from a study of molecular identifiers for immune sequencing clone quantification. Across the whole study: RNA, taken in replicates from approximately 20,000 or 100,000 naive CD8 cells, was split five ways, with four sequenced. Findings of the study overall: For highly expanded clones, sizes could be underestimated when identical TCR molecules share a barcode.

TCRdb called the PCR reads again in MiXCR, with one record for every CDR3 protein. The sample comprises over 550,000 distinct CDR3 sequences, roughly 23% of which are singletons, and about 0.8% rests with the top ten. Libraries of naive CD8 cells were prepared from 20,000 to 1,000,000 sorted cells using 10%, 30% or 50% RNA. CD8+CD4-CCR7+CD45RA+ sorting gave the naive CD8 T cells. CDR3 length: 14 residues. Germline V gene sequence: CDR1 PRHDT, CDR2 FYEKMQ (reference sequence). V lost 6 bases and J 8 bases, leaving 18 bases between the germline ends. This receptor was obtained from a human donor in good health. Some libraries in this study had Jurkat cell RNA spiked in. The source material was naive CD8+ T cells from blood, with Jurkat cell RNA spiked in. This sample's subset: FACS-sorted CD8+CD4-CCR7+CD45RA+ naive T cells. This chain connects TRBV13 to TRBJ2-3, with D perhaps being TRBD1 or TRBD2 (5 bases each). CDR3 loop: CASRGPGRPGTQYF. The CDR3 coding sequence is TGTGCCAGCAGGGGACCAGGGAGACCGGGTACGCAGTATTTT.